This T cell receptor beta chain was sequenced in a study of blood T cells in healthy people across ages. It was with a sample-barcoded 5' primer and a J-beta primer mix that a second PCR of about 6 to 12 cycles was run. A single record per CDR3 protein comes from TCRdb applying MiXCR to the 5' RACE reads. The sample records hundreds of thousands of distinct CDR3 sequences, 20% to 25% being singletons. CDR3 size: 18 residues. V lost 0 bases and J lost 1, with 18 bases in between. CDR1 is LGHNA and CDR2 is YNFKEQ in the germline V gene. These data were also filed under a second study, of T cells of mothers and their children.

The chain combines TRBV4-2 with TRBJ1-1; D is ambiguous. Sequenced: blood. This receptor was taken from a boy younger than 18 in good health. The CDR3 nucleotides read TGTGCCAGCAGCCAAGATTCAGGCAGCGGCTATAGGAACACTGAAGCTTTCTTT. It specifies CASSQDSGSGYRNTEAFF.